These 14 T cell receptor beta chains came from one sample sequenced in a study of blood T cell repertoires in COVID-19. TCRdb keeps only in-frame clones here, not all; method: immunoSEQ multiplex PCR. This table holds more than 40,000 clones, 85% to 90% found once. Source material: PBMCs or T cells enriched from blood (not recorded which). These receptors all come from a woman aged 45-65 years who had recovered from COVID-19.

The V and J genes are TRBV10-1 and TRBJ2-7; 7 bases are shared with TRBD1. Trimming took 4 bases from V and 0 from J; bases not matched to a gene: 3. CDR1 is WNHNN and CDR2 is SYGVQD in the germline V gene (reference sequence). The CDR3 runs to 14 residues. The CDR3 here is CASSAHRGSYEQYF. The CDR3 coding sequence is TGCGCCAGCAGTGCACACAGGGGCTCCTACGAGCAGTACTTC.

The J gene is TRBJ1-4, the V gene TRBV19, with D tentatively TRBD1 (6 bases). The CDR3 is 15 amino acids. Trimming removed 6 bases at V and 5 bases at J, with 16 bases between. Germline CDR1 is LNHDA and CDR2 is SQIVND (reference sequence). CDR3 nucleotide sequence: TGTGCCAGTAGCCTCAATTCAGGGGTGAATGAAAAACTGTTTTTT. Its protein product is CASSLNSGVNEKLFF.

The J gene is TRBJ2-7, the V gene TRBV28, with TRBD1 as a possible D gene (6 bases). The CDR3 runs 12 residues. The V gene lost 5 bases and the J gene lost 3 bases, with 8 bases spanning the gap. Germline values: CDR1 MDHEN, CDR2 SYDVKM. DNA for the CDR3: TGTGCCAGCAGTCGGGACATCTACGAGCAGTACTTC. Translated: CASSRDIYEQYF.

As DNA, the CDR3 is TGTGCCAGCTCACCGACCGACAGAGCTGGTTACACCTTC. The encoded protein is CASSPTDRAGYTF. The rearrangement uses TRBV18 and TRBJ1-2; tentative D call: TRBD1 (5 bases). Germline V gene data show CDR1 as KGHSH and CDR2 as LQKENI. CDR3 size: 13 residues. Trimming removed 3 bases from V and 11 bases from J, with 16 bases in between.

DNA of the CDR3: TGTGCCAGCAGCGTACCCTCCGTGGACTCCCAGTACTTC. It is translated as CASSVPSVDSQYF. This chain uses TRBV11-2 with TRBJ2-5, with a possible D match to TRBD2 (5 bases). Germline assignment: CDR1 SGHAT and CDR2 FQNNGV. The V gene lost 5 bases and the J gene lost 9 bases, with 16 bases spanning the gap. This CDR3 contains 13 residues.

This chain uses TRBV5-1 with TRBJ2-5; D unclear. V gave up 4 bases and J gave up 5 bases, with 12 bases separating them. The CDR3 has 13 amino acids. Germline CDR1 reads SGHRS; CDR2 reads YFSETQ. In DNA form, the CDR3 reads TGCGCCAGCAGCACCTCGACGAGGGAGACCCAGTACTTC. It encodes CASSTSTRETQYF.

This chain uses TRBV4-3 with TRBJ2-2; no clear D gene. Looked up from germline, CDR1 is LGHNA and CDR2 is YSLEER. The V and J ends lost 4 bases and 9 bases respectively, with 9 bases between them. The CDR3 has 12 residues. The CDR3 nucleotides read TGCGCCAGCAGCCGCGGCGGCCGGGAGCTGTTTTTT. Residues: CASSRGGRELFF.

The chain carries TRBV10-3 and TRBJ2-3, with TRBD2 matching over 11 bases. Germline CDR1 ENHRY, CDR2 SYGVKD. This CDR3 region has 15 residues. The J segment lost 5 bases and the V segment lost 0 bases, leaving 1 base of the junction unmatched. The CDR3 is CAISESGTSGDTQYF. The CDR3 nucleotides are TGTGCCATCAGTGAGTCTGGGACTAGCGGAGATACGCAGTATTTT.

This clone turned up a few times. The chain uses TRBV28 and TRBJ2-1, with 12 positions matching TRBD2. Germline V gives CDR1 MDHEN, CDR2 SYDVKM. With V trimmed by 3 bases and J by 7 bases, 10 bases remained unmatched. This CDR3 is 17 amino acids long. Here the CDR3 DNA reads TGTGCCAGCAGTTTTCCGCCTAGCGGGAGGGGAAAAAATGAGCAGTTCTTC. This translates into CASSFPPSGRGKNEQFF.

The chain links TRBV30 to TRBJ1-3, with D perhaps TRBD1 (5 bases). Germline V gene data show CDR1 as GTSNPN and CDR2 as SVGIG (reference sequence). CDR3 length equals 15 residues. V was cut by 1 base and J by 4 bases, with 14 bases left in between. CDR3 DNA: TGTGCCTGGAGTGGCAGGGCGAGACCCGGAAACACCATATATTTT. Its translation is CAWSGRARPGNTIYF.

This chain joins TRBV3-1 (or the pseudogene TRBV3-2) and TRBJ1-1; D not certain. The CDR3 length is 14 residues. CDR1 and CDR2 from the germline V gene are LGHDT and YNNKEL (reference sequence). V lost 4 bases, J lost 7 bases, and 16 bases lay in between. The CDR3 is CASSLLDRGYEAFF. The CDR3 DNA reads as TGTGCCAGCAGCCTTCTGGATCGAGGGTATGAAGCTTTCTTT.

In this sample, this clone turned up a few times. The V call is TRBV18, the J call TRBJ2-7; D is perhaps TRBD2 (6 bases). The germline V gene has CDR1 KGHSH and CDR2 LQKENI. This CDR3 comprises 15 residues. Trimming shortened V by 6 bases and J by 3 bases, and 18 bases separated the two germline ends. CDR3 sequence: CASSPGTSNNYEQYF. CDR3 DNA: TGTGCCAGCTCCCCCGGGACTTCAAACAACTACGAGCAGTACTTC.

This clone was detected only a few times. Sequence at one end of the junction differs from germline and may be a read error. This rearrangement joins TRBV28 to TRBJ1-5, with D possibly matching TRBD1 (6 bases). This CDR3 region has 12 residues. Germline-derived CDR1 and CDR2 are MDHEN and SYDVKM. The chain's CDR3 is CASSSPTGPRDF. CDR3 nucleotide sequence: TGTGCCAGCAGTTCCCCGACAGGCCCCAGGGATTTT.

DNA of the CDR3: TGTGCCAGCAGCGTACGCGACAGCTTTGATAACAATGAGCAGTTCTTC. Amino acids: CASSVRDSFDNNEQFF. The chain couples TRBV9 to TRBJ2-1, with a weak D call TRBD1 (5 bases). Trimming removed 1 base from V and 5 bases from J, with 16 bases in between. The CDR3 runs to 16 residues. Looked up from germline, CDR1 is SGDLS and CDR2 is YYNGEE.